This T cell receptor beta chain was sequenced for a study of early T cells in non-severe SARS-CoV-2 infection. Background on the study: Bulk RNA taken from unsorted whole blood was sequenced, leaving chains unpaired. General study findings and limits: Reliance on VDJdb matching favored anti-spike CD8 responses; private and CD4 specificities were missed.

Individual cDNA molecules each received unique molecular identifiers attached to them. TCRdb itself ran the 5' RACE reads through MiXCR, one entry per CDR3 protein. The data contain some 80,000 distinct CDR3 sequences, about 12% of them singletons. This CDR3 spans 16 amino acids. Germline values: CDR1 DFQATT, CDR2 SNEGSKA (reference sequence). V lost 2 bases and J lost 3, with 19 bases in between. In the case of this clonotype: Antigen: not known.

This chain joins TRBV20-1 and TRBJ1-2; no clear D gene. This specimen was whole blood, taken at baseline. The sequence came from an adult who was a healthcare worker with PCR-confirmed SARS-CoV-2 infection or an uninfected control (not recorded which). The donor label of this sample is uncertain. The CDR3 protein is CSARPNLRQADYGYTF. CDR3 nucleotides: TGCAGTGCTAGACCTAACCTGAGGCAGGCCGACTATGGCTACACCTTC.